This T cell receptor (beta chain) was found in a study of T cell responses to AZD1222 COVID-19 vaccine. Assay: immunoSEQ multiplex PCR; the TCRdb copy retains only in-frame clones and omits some. The sample carries just under 35,000 clones, roughly 91% recorded once. Source: peripheral blood, taken on day 0 of AZD1222 vaccination. The TCR comes from an adult in good health.

The CDR3 region has the DNA TGTGCCAGTAGTGGGGAAGTTCCAGTCGAAGCTTTCTTT. This codes for CASSGEVPVEAFF. The V call is TRBV19, the J call TRBJ1-1; D is ambiguous. Trimming removed 5 bases from V and 8 bases from J, with 15 bases in between. The CDR3 length is 13 residues. Looked up from germline, CDR1 is LNHDA and CDR2 is SQIVND (reference sequence).